Shown below are 10 T cell receptor beta chains from a single sample sequenced in a study of blood T cell repertoires in COVID-19. TCRdb's copy holds only in-frame clones and misses some; the assay was immunoSEQ multiplex PCR. This sample has roughly 280,000 clones; approximately 85% occur once, and the top ten carry about 10%. Sequencing was done on a sample of peripheral blood. These receptors all come from a woman in her seventies with acute or convalescent COVID-19.

The chain combines TRBV21-1 with TRBJ2-4; no check of the table's D call, TRBD2, against the DNA was made. TRBV21-1 is a known pseudogene. The CDR3 is 23 residues long. CDR3 loop: CASSPRTSIPGTSGGVAKNIQYF. DNA for the CDR3: TGTGCCAGCAGCCCAAGGACATCCATTCCCGGGACTAGCGGGGGGGTAGCCAAAAACATTCAGTACTTC.

CDR3 sequence: CAISVDRERPYEQYF. For the CDR3, the DNA is TGTGCCATCAGTGTGGACAGGGAGCGTCCCTACGAGCAGTACTTC. The rearrangement uses TRBV10-3 and TRBJ2-7; TRBD1 matches 8 bases. The germline gives CDR1 ENHRY, CDR2 SYGVKD. The V and J ends lost 4 bases and 2 bases, in that order; junction bases with no gene match: 7. This CDR3 has 15 residues.

This clone came up once. The rearrangement links TRBV11-3 to TRBJ2-1; possible D gene TRBD2, 5 bases. Germline-derived CDR1 and CDR2 are SGHNT and YENEEA. Trimming took 3 bases from V and 8 from J, leaving 8 bases between them. This CDR3 comprises 12 residues. CDR3 loop: CASSLGDDEQFF. DNA of the CDR3: TGTGCCAGCAGCTTGGGAGACGATGAGCAGTTCTTC. Complete variable domain (other parts from reference TRBV11-3 and TRBJ2-1): EAGVVQSPRYKIIEKKQPVAFWCNPISGHNTLYWYLQNLGQGPELLIRYENEEAVDDSQLPKDRFSAERLKGVDSTLKIQPAELGDSAVYLCASSLGDDEQFFGPGTRLTVL.

J is TRBJ1-2 and V is TRBV4-1, with D uncertain. The CDR3 runs 18 residues. Germline lookup yields CDR1 MGHRA and CDR2 YSYEKL. Trimming pared 0 bases from V and 2 bases from J, leaving 19 bases between. DNA of the CDR3: TGCGCCAGCAGCCAAGATCGGGTCTCCGGAGGGAGGAACTATGGCTACACCTTC. It translates to CASSQDRVSGGRNYGYTF.

V is TRBV2 and J is TRBJ2-2; TRBD2 aligns across 9 bases. Losses at the gene ends were 7 bases for V and 1 base for J; bases not matched to a gene: 10. Germline loops: CDR1 SNHLY, CDR2 FYNNEI. CDR3 length: 17 amino acids. CDR3 nucleotides: TGTGCCAGCACCCTGGAAGCGGGGGGCGGGAACACCGGGGAGCTGTTTTTT. Translating gives CASTLEAGGGNTGELFF.

This chain joins TRBV5-1 and TRBJ2-1; TRBD2 matches 9 bases. V gave up 6 bases and J gave up 8 bases; unmatched junction bases: 9. The CDR3 spans 14 residues. Germline V gene data show CDR1 as SGHRS and CDR2 as YFSETQ. CDR3 loop: CASNLRAGGDEQFF. CDR3 sequence (DNA): TGCGCCAGCAATCTTAGAGCGGGGGGCGATGAGCAGTTCTTC.

The chain is built from TRBV5-1 and TRBJ1-2; 9 bases align to TRBD1. After removal of 3 bases from V and 0 bases from J, the junction contained 15 bases not matched to a gene. Germline CDR1 is SGHRS and CDR2 is YFSETQ. The CDR3 runs 19 residues. The CDR3 region has the DNA TGCGCCAGCAGCTCCGGGACAGGGTCTATACGTTCATCTAACTATGGCTACACCTTC. It yields the protein CASSSGTGSIRSSNYGYTF.

The chain couples TRBV18 to TRBJ1-1; D ambiguous. V lost 2 bases and J lost 1, with 5 bases in between. The length of the CDR3 is 13 residues. Germline loops: CDR1 KGHSH, CDR2 LQKENI. The CDR3 here is CASSPMANTEAFF. DNA of the CDR3: TGTGCCAGCTCACCAATGGCGAACACTGAAGCTTTCTTT.

This clone has just a few counts. V and J are TRBV2 and TRBJ2-6; D is unclear. Germline CDR1 is SNHLY and CDR2 is FYNNEI. The CDR3 has 15 residues. Trimming cost V 4 bases and J 1 base, with 8 bases left between them. CDR3 in amino acids: CASSGSGSGANVLTF. In DNA, the CDR3 is TGTGCCAGCAGTGGGTCAGGTTCTGGGGCCAACGTCCTGACTTTC.

The J gene is TRBJ2-1, the V gene TRBV2; possibly TRBD1 for D (6 bases). This CDR3 comprises 14 residues. Germline lookup yields CDR1 SNHLY and CDR2 FYNNEI. Between the trimmed V and J ends, which lost 7 bases and 5 bases, there was a span of 15 bases. The CDR3 DNA follows: TGTGCCAGCAATAAGGGGACACTGGACAATGAGCAGTTCTTC. It is translated as CASNKGTLDNEQFF.